A selection of T cell receptor beta chains follows, all from one sample in a study of OX40 agonist ivuxolimab in advanced cancers. TCRdb keeps only in-frame clones here, not all; method: immunoSEQ multiplex PCR. Among 40,000 to 50,000 clones, approximately 84% were seen once, and the ten largest hold 15%. The sample here was CD4+ or CD8+ T cells sorted from blood, taken in a trial of the OX40 agonist ivuxolimab. Every receptor here comes from an adult with an advanced solid tumor such as melanoma, head and neck, liver or kidney cancer. Both conserved end residues are part of each CDR3. A D gene is named only where the DNA matches it firmly. Only some rows state a clone size, as once, few, many or a class for expanded clones.

.,TRBJ2-1,once,TRBV10-1,CASSERQGSNEQFF,TGCGCCAGCAGTGAGCGGCAGGGGTCCAATGAGCAGTTCTTC
TRBD2,TRBJ2-7,.,TRBV4-1,CASSQVAGAPYEQYF,TGCGCCAGCAGCCAAGTCGCGGGAGCCCCCTACGAGCAGTACTTC
.,TRBJ2-2,large,TRBV30,CALTEGGELFF,TGTGCCCTGACAGAAGGCGGGGAGCTGTTTTTT
TRBD1,TRBJ2-4,.,TRBV28,CASTPYGGQGRLQYF,TGTGCCAGCACCCCCTACGGCGGACAGGGTCGACTACAGTACTTC
TRBD1,TRBJ2-7,.,TRBV15,CATSSPGQLRNEQYF,TGTGCCACCAGCAGCCCGGGACAGCTTAGGAACGAGCAGTACTTC
.,TRBJ1-5,.,TRBV7-3,CASSLGDSSPQHF,TGTGCCAGCAGCTTAGGGGATTCCTCGCCCCAGCATTTT
.,TRBJ2-1,.,TRBV5-1,CASSSQPPGWGRDNEQFF,TGCGCCAGCAGCTCCCAACCCCCCGGGTGGGGGCGTGACAATGAGCAGTTCTTC
.,TRBJ2-3,.,TRBV6-1,CASSEIGADTQYF,TGTGCCAGCAGTGAAATAGGGGCAGATACGCAGTATTTT
.,TRBJ2-5,.,TRBV27,CASSPISGTGAQETQYF,TGTGCCAGCAGTCCCATATCCGGGACGGGGGCCCAAGAGACCCAGTACTTC
.,TRBJ2-4,few,TRBV28,CASRKGGARAKNIQYF,TGTGCCAGCAGAAAGGGGGGGGCCCGAGCCAAAAACATTCAGTACTTC
.,TRBJ1-1,.,TRBV4-1,CASSQDGREAFF,TGCGCCAGCAGCCAAGATGGCCGAGAAGCTTTCTTT
.,TRBJ1-1,.,TRBV7-9,CASSPTGENTEAFF,TGTGCCAGCAGTCCTACGGGGGAGAACACTGAAGCTTTCTTT
TRBD2,TRBJ2-5,.,TRBV4-2,CASSQEGLAQETQYF,TGTGCCAGCAGCCAGGAGGGACTAGCTCAAGAGACCCAGTACTTC
.,TRBJ1-2,.,TRBV2,CAAQTQLIAYGYTF,TGTGCCGCTCAGACCCAGCTTATTGCCTATGGCTACACCTTC
TRBD2,TRBJ2-1,.,TRBV7-9,CASSLTGTSGSPRDNEQFF,TGTGCCAGCAGCTTAACCGGGACTAGCGGGAGCCCGAGAGACAATGAGCAGTTCTTC
.,TRBJ1-1,.,TRBV7-6,CASSLVYRGEGAEAFF,TGTGCCAGCAGCTTAGTTTATCGAGGGGAAGGCGCTGAAGCTTTCTTT
TRBD2,TRBJ2-7,.,TRBV11-3,CASSFTSGGSYEQYF,TGTGCCAGCAGCTTCACTAGCGGGGGATCCTACGAGCAGTACTTC
.,TRBJ1-1,once,TRBV10-3,CAISESEGVMSEAFF,TGTGCCATCAGTGAGTCAGAAGGGGTGATGTCTGAAGCTTTCTTT
.,TRBJ2-3,once,TRBV2,CASSDGADTQYF,TGTGCCAGCAGTGATGGGGCAGATACGCAGTATTTT
TRBD1,TRBJ2-5,.,TRBV7-9,CASSRGTGGPQETQYF,TGTGCCAGCAGCCGAGGGACAGGGGGCCCTCAAGAGACCCAGTACTTC
TRBD2,TRBJ2-7,.,TRBV7-9,CASSLEGTSAYEQYF,TGTGCCAGCAGCTTAGAGGGGACTAGCGCCTACGAGCAGTACTTC
.,TRBJ1-1,.,TRBV27,CASSSSGYTEAFF,TGTGCCAGCAGTTCGTCCGGATACACTGAAGCTTTCTTT
.,TRBJ2-1,.,TRBV13,CASSLGRDSYNEQFF,TGTGCCAGCAGCTTAGGAAGGGACTCCTACAATGAGCAGTTCTTC
.,TRBJ2-2,.,TRBV9,CASSDPAGELFF,TGTGCCAGCAGCGACCCCGCCGGGGAGCTGTTTTTT
.,TRBJ2-3,.,TRBV6-5,CASSPDRGTDTQYF,TGTGCCAGCAGCCCTGATCGGGGCACAGATACGCAGTATTTT
TRBD2,TRBJ2-3,few,TRBV5-1,CASSPGTSGRGADTQYF,TGCGCCAGCAGCCCGGGGACTAGCGGGAGAGGGGCAGATACGCAGTATTTT
.,TRBJ2-2,.,TRBV28,CASSHREIQTGELFF,TGTGCCAGCAGTCACAGGGAAATACAGACCGGGGAGCTGTTTTTT
.,TRBJ2-2,.,TRBV27,CASGRSYGELFF,TGTGCCAGCGGACGTTCTTACGGGGAGCTGTTTTTT
.,TRBJ1-1,few,TRBV9,CASSVSERGTEAFF,TGTGCCAGCAGCGTCTCAGAGAGGGGGACTGAAGCTTTCTTT
TRBD1,TRBJ2-4,.,TRBV19,CASSIAGGPKNIQYF,TGTGCCAGTAGTATAGCAGGGGGTCCAAAAAACATTCAGTACTTC
.,TRBJ1-1,few,TRBV13,CASSFGVGGEAFF,TGTGCCAGCAGCTTCGGGGTGGGCGGTGAAGCTTTCTTT
.,TRBJ2-1,once,TRBV7-9,CASSAYPVNEQFF,TGTGCCAGCAGCGCGTACCCCGTTAATGAGCAGTTCTTC
TRBD1,TRBJ2-1,few,TRBV6-1,CASSVWTGEHEQFF,TGTGCCAGCAGTGTGTGGACAGGGGAGCATGAGCAGTTCTTC
TRBD2,TRBJ2-7,.,TRBV7-8,CASSRSGGGYEQYF,TGTGCCAGCAGCCGCAGCGGGGGGGGGTACGAGCAGTACTTC
.,TRBJ2-1,.,TRBV9,CASSPPDNWKKQFF,TGTGCCAGCAGCCCTCCTGATAACTGGAAAAAGCAGTTCTTC
.,TRBJ2-2,.,TRBV28,CASSLWENTGELFF,TGTGCCAGCAGTTTATGGGAAAACACCGGGGAGCTGTTTTTT
.,TRBJ2-7,.,TRBV21-1,CASSPGTGVYEQYF,TGTGCCAGCAGCCCCGGGACAGGGGTTTACGAGCAGTACTTC
TRBD1,TRBJ1-1,.,TRBV19,CASIQGQYMNTEAFF,TGTGCCAGTATCCAGGGACAGTACATGAACACTGAAGCTTTCTTT
.,TRBJ1-4,.,TRBV7-9,CASSPTVSANEKLFF,TGTGCCAGCAGCCCTACAGTCTCGGCTAATGAAAAACTGTTTTTT
TRBD1,TRBJ2-7,.,TRBV5-6,CASSLGTAEYEQYF,TGTGCCAGCAGCTTAGGGACAGCCGAGTACGAGCAGTACTTC
.,TRBJ2-1,.,TRBV5-8,CASSLGIRGNEQFF,TGTGCCAGCAGCTTGGGGATTCGGGGCAATGAGCAGTTCTTC
.,TRBJ2-7,.,TRBV28,CASSYSDYEQYF,TGTGCCAGCAGTTACAGCGACTACGAGCAGTACTTC
TRBD1,TRBJ1-2,once,TRBV4-1,CASSQEQGSPYGYTF,TGCGCCAGCAGCCAAGAACAGGGGTCCCCTTATGGCTACACCTTC
TRBD1,TRBJ1-2,medium-sized,TRBV6-1,CASSVGQGINYGYTF,TGTGCCAGCAGCGTAGGACAGGGGATCAACTATGGCTACACCTTC
.,TRBJ1-1,.,TRBV6-5,CASSYFREGEAFF,TGTGCCAGCAGCTACTTCCGGGAGGGCGAAGCTTTCTTT
.,TRBJ2-1,.,TRBV9,CASRTGAGANEQFF,TGTGCCAGCAGGACGGGCGCAGGCGCCAATGAGCAGTTCTTC
.,TRBJ1-1,once,TRBV28,CASRTYREWVTEAFF,TGTGCCAGCAGGACCTACAGGGAATGGGTCACTGAAGCTTTCTTT
.,TRBJ1-1,.,TRBV21-1,CASIFTPPDRGLGRNTEAFF,TGTGCCAGCATCTTCACCCCCCCGGACAGGGGGTTAGGGAGGAACACTGAAGCTTTCTTT